There are a few counts of the clone carrying this TCR beta chain. This sample stems from a study of blood T cell repertoires in COVID-19. The CDR3 spans 21 residues. V shed 7 bases, J shed 3 bases, and the junction held 28 bases outside the gene matches. TCRdb's table, derived via immunoSEQ multiplex PCR, lists solely in-frame clones and lacks some. In the table there are approximately 360,000 clones, approximately 89% of which are singletons. The source of this sequence is a man aged 40-55 years in a cohort exposed to, infected with or recovered from COVID-19 (not recorded which). The sample was PBMCs or T cells enriched from blood (not recorded which). This sequence joins TRBV5-3 and TRBJ1-5; 7 positions match TRBD1. TRBV5-3 is known as an ORF, though its function is uncertain. The CDR3 is CARDALSDRANGWEPNQPQHF. The CDR3, as DNA: TGTGCCAGAGACGCACTCTCAGACAGGGCAAATGGTTGGGAACCCAATCAGCCCCAGCATTTT.